The 18 T cell receptor beta chains in this list originate from one sample, sequenced in a study of beta chain features in type 1 diabetes. The entirety of the isolated RNA underwent reverse transcription, so expressed TCRB transcripts were sequenced. Using immunoSEQ multiplex PCR, the repertoire was profiled, and TCRdb retains in-frame clones only, with some absent. Among 250,000 to 350,000 clones listed, around 15% were seen once. Sequencing used central memory CD4+ T cells from blood. The receptors originated from a man aged 25 to 45 in good health.

The CDR3 DNA follows: TGTGCCAGTAGTATCTTGGGAGCAGGGCCTGGTGGCTACACCTTC. This sequence encodes CASSILGAGPGGYTF. The chain couples TRBV19 to TRBJ1-2; the D gene is possibly TRBD1 (5 bases). V gave up 3 bases and J gave up 7 bases, with 18 bases separating them. CDR3 length: 15 residues. Looked up from germline, CDR1 is LNHDA and CDR2 is SQIVND (reference sequence).

The chain has TRBV11-2 and TRBJ1-1; D ambiguous. V was shortened by 5 bases and J by 1 base, with 8 bases between the two germline ends. Germline CDR1 and CDR2: SGHAT and FQNNGV. The CDR3 sequence is 13 residues long. CDR3 region: CASSPPANTEAFF. DNA of the CDR3: TGTGCCAGCAGCCCCCCGGCGAACACTGAAGCTTTCTTT.

This clone was found a few times. This chain connects TRBV11-3 to TRBJ1-5; no clear D gene. The CDR3 is 13 residues long. Germline CDR1 reads SGHNT; CDR2 reads YENEEA. The ends were cut back, 5 bases at V and 3 bases at J, with 8 bases in the middle. The CDR3 bases are TGTGCCAGCAGCGGAAGAGACAATCAGCCCCAGCATTTT. It encodes CASSGRDNQPQHF.

This clone was detected a few times. This chain connects TRBV19 to TRBJ2-7, with TRBD1 as a possible D gene (5 bases). Trimming pared 2 bases from V and 1 base from J, leaving 9 bases between. Germline V gene data show CDR1 as LNHDA and CDR2 as SQIVND (reference sequence). The CDR3 is made up of 14 amino acids. CDR3 bases: TGTGCCAGTAGTATAAGAGGACAATCCTACGAGCAGTACTTC. It encodes CASSIRGQSYEQYF.

This rearrangement joins TRBV5-1 to TRBJ1-1; no firm D call. V was clipped by 0 bases and J by 8 bases, with 11 bases between them. The length of the CDR3 is 13 residues. Germline CDR1 SGHRS, CDR2 YFSETQ. For the CDR3, the DNA is TGCGCCAGCAGCTTGGACGGTAACAGAGAAGCTTTCTTT. This translates into CASSLDGNREAFF.

The rearrangement links TRBV6-5 to TRBJ1-4, with D possibly being TRBD1 (5 bases). The CDR3 consists of 15 residues. The germline V and J ends were trimmed by 0 bases and 7 bases, with 12 bases remaining between them. In germline, CDR1 is MNHEY, CDR2 SVGAGI. Here the CDR3 reads CASSYSTGDGEKLFF. CDR3 nucleotide sequence: TGTGCCAGCAGTTACTCGACGGGGGATGGTGAAAAACTGTTTTTT.

The sample holds a few counts of this clone. This chain links TRBV7-7 with TRBJ2-3; possibly TRBD2 for D (5 bases). The CDR3 sequence is 17 residues long. CDR1 is SSHAT and CDR2 is FNYEAQ in the germline V gene (reference sequence). V lost 5 bases and J lost 2, with 20 bases in between. DNA of the CDR3: TGTGCCAGCAGCCTTCTTCGGGCTAGCTACTACACAGATACGCAGTATTTT. It codes for CASSLLRASYYTDTQYF.

Only a few counts were recorded for this clone. This chain joins TRBV5-6 and TRBJ2-1; D not resolved. Germline-derived CDR1 and CDR2 are SGHDT and YYEEEE. Trimming removed 1 base at V and 3 bases at J, with 8 bases between. This CDR3 contains 14 residues. Here the CDR3 DNA reads TGTGCCAGCAGCTTGATGGGGATCTACAATGAGCAGTTCTTC. This gives the protein CASSLMGIYNEQFF.

The chain uses TRBV7-2 and TRBJ1-1, with 11 positions matching TRBD1. This CDR3 is built from 15 residues. Trimming cost V 2 bases and J 5 bases; bases outside gene matches: 4. Germline-derived CDR1 and CDR2 are SGHTA and FQGNSA. CDR3 in amino acids: CASSLFGTGGTEAFF. The CDR3 DNA follows: TGTGCCAGCAGCTTATTTGGGACAGGGGGGACTGAAGCTTTCTTT.

The chain links TRBV27 to TRBJ2-7, with 11 nucleotides matching TRBD1. CDR3 size: 15 residues. The junction had 8 bases not matched to a gene; V was cut back by 5 bases and J by 5 bases. The germline V gene has CDR1 MNHEY and CDR2 SMNVEV (reference sequence). The CDR3 reads CASSPRDRGLNEQYF. Here the CDR3 DNA reads TGTGCCAGCAGTCCCCGGGACAGGGGGTTAAACGAGCAGTACTTC.

The chain combines TRBV6-5 with TRBJ1-1; D gene unclear. The CDR3 contains 15 residues. Germline values: CDR1 MNHEY, CDR2 SVGAGI. Trimming removed 0 bases at V and 4 bases at J, with 12 bases between. The DNA of the CDR3 is TGTGCCAGCAGTTACTCGACTCTGGTGCGCACTGAAGCTTTCTTT. It codes for CASSYSTLVRTEAFF.

This chain joins TRBV7-3 and TRBJ2-1; no definite D call. The CDR3 consists of 14 residues. Trimming left V 2 bases short and J 5 bases short, with 10 bases between. Per the germline V gene, CDR1 is SGHTA and CDR2 is FQGTGA. CDR3 DNA sequence: TGTGCCAGCAGCTTAGGCTTCGTAGACAATGAGCAGTTCTTC. Its protein is CASSLGFVDNEQFF.

This chain links TRBV28 with TRBJ2-3, with unresolved D. The germline V and J ends were trimmed by 4 bases and 8 bases, with 19 bases remaining between them. Germline V gives CDR1 MDHEN, CDR2 SYDVKM. This CDR3 is built from 15 residues. The CDR3 sequence is CASSSTGQGVITQYF. The CDR3 DNA follows: TGTGCCAGCAGTTCGACTGGTCAAGGCGTAATTACGCAGTATTTT.

This chain uses TRBV7-2 with TRBJ1-2, with D hard to call. This CDR3 is 11 amino acids long. Germline CDR1 is SGHTA and CDR2 is FQGNSA. Trimming cost V 4 bases and J 8 bases, with 8 bases left between them. CDR3 nucleotides: TGTGCCAGCAGCTCCGCTAGGGGCTACACCTTC. Translating gives CASSSARGYTF. Variable domain in full (rest from reference TRBV7-2 and TRBJ1-2): GAGVSQSPSNKVTEKGKDVELRCDPISGHTALYWYRQSLGQGLEFLIYFQGNSAPDKSGLPSDRFSAERTGGSVSTLTIQRTQQEDSAVYLCASSSARGYTFGSGTRLTVV.

Note on this clone: At one end, the junction sequence differs from germline, possibly due to a read error. The rearrangement links TRBV19 to TRBJ2-3; D possibly corresponds to TRBD2 (5 bases). Looked up from germline, CDR1 is LNHDA and CDR2 is SQIVND (reference sequence). The length of the CDR3 is 14 residues. The CDR3 sequence is CASSMGFSRDMQYF. The CDR3 DNA sequence: TGTGCCAGTAGTATGGGCTTTTCCCGGGATATGCAGTATTTT.

This clone appeared a few times. This chain links TRBV7-6 with TRBJ2-4, with D perhaps matching TRBD2 (7 bases). This CDR3 region has 18 residues. Germline V gene data show CDR1 as SGHVS and CDR2 as FNYEAQ. V was clipped by 1 base and J by 1 base, with 17 bases between them. CDR3 residues: CASSLGPSGGLAKNIQYF. The CDR3 DNA reads TGTGCCAGCAGCTTAGGGCCGTCGGGGGGCTTGGCCAAAAACATTCAGTACTTC.

The V and J genes are TRBV9 and TRBJ1-1, with D perhaps matching TRBD1 (5 bases). This CDR3 comprises 15 residues. Trimming shortened V by 0 bases and J by 8 bases, and 17 bases separated the two germline ends. Germline V gene lookup returns CDR1 SGDLS and CDR2 YYNGEE. CDR3 bases: TGTGCCAGCAGCGTAGCCGGGGGGACGTTCGAGGAAGCTTTCTTT. Translated: CASSVAGGTFEEAFF.

This clone was recorded a few times. The V and J genes are TRBV9 and TRBJ2-5, with 8 bases aligning to TRBD1. Unmatched junction bases numbered 5, after V lost 4 bases and J lost 6 bases. The CDR3 runs 13 residues. CDR1 is SGDLS and CDR2 is YYNGEE in the germline V gene. This CDR3 reads CASSFGQGQTQYF. The DNA of the CDR3 is TGTGCCAGCAGCTTTGGACAGGGCCAGACCCAGTACTTC.